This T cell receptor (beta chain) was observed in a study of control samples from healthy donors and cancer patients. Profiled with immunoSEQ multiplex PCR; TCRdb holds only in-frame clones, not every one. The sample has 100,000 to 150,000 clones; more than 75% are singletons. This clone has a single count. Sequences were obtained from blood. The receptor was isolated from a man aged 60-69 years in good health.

In nucleotides, the CDR3 is TGTGCCAGCAAGCTGCAAGGGGGACAGGGGAATTCACCCCTCCACTTT. Translated, it gives CASKLQGGQGNSPLHF. This chain links TRBV2 with TRBJ1-6, with 10 bases that match TRBD1. With 7 bases clipped from V and 7 bases from J, the junction kept 10 bases outside the gene matches. This CDR3 contains 16 residues. CDR1 and CDR2 from the germline V gene are SNHLY and FYNNEI.